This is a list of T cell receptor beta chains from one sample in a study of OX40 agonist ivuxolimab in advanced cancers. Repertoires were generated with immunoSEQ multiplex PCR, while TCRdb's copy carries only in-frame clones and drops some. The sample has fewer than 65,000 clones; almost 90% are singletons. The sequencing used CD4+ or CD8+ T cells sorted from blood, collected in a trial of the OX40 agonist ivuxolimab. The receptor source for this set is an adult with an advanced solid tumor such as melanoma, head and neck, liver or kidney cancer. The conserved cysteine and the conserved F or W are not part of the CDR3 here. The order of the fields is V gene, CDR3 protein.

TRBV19 ASSIDRTIGYT
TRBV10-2 ASTPGLVYEQY
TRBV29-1 SVADTWPGTEAF
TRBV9 ASSPSGSELNEQF
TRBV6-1 ASSTHRGGTGELF
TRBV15 ATSRTGQSLAEAF
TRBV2 ASRLLNTEAF
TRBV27 ASSLSPLAGSLTDTQY
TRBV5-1 ASSLATANGYT
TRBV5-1 ASSQNAGLRLETQY
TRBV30 AWSSGTNTEAF
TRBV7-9 ASSLRETYNEQF
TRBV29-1 SAHDGSYT
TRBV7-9 ASTNRRNYGYT
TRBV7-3 ASSPRGGGEETQY
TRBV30 AWSVGGVGNSPLH
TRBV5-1 ASRETGETQY
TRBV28 ASRTTGGIGETQY
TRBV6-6 ASSYSRVGSGYT
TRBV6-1 ASSRNNEKLF
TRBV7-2 ASSSYYEQY
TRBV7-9 ASSLLGGDTDTQY
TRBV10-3 AIGPLYEQY
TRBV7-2 ASSPAGGTYEQY
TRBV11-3 ASSLEGTGSDEQY
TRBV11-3 ASSTSGRREETQY
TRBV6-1 ASSELAGMGTDTQY
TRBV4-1 ASRKGARSTGELF
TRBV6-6 ASSWGQPQH
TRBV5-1 ASSLDSGEQF
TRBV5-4 ASSDRDRVQNIQY